Reported below is one T cell receptor (beta chain). This CDR3 is built from 18 residues. The V segment lost 5 bases and the J segment 1 base; nucleotides outside the gene matches: 13. The germline V gene encodes CDR1 SGHTA and CDR2 FQGNSA. This entry belongs to a study of blood T cell repertoires in COVID-19. Across the whole study: Whether acute or convalescent, the COVID-19 samples came from the United States, Italy and Spain. T cells, B-cell-depleted T cells, or PBMCs provided the cDNA or gDNA that served as material.

The assay was immunoSEQ multiplex PCR, and TCRdb's table has in-frame clones only and misses some. The repertoire includes about 89,000 clones, over 75% of them detected once, and roughly 10% sits in the top ten. The sequence was obtained from a woman aged 80 or over with acute or convalescent COVID-19. The V and J genes are TRBV7-2 and TRBJ2-3; 9 bases are shared with TRBD1. Sequencing input: peripheral blood. CDR3 in amino acids: CASSRTYIGQGRTDTQYF. In DNA form, the CDR3 reads TGTGCCAGCAGCCGGACTTATATAGGACAGGGGCGCACAGATACGCAGTATTTT.